Following are 29 T cell receptor beta chains from one sample sequenced in a study of T cell clonality in common variable immunodeficiency. Only in-frame clones appear in the TCRdb table, and some are missing; sequencing was by immunoSEQ multiplex PCR. This sample comprises tens of thousands of clones, none seen once only. The specimen sequenced was peripheral blood mononuclear cells. The origin of the receptors is a person between 18 and 75 years old in good health.

This clone appeared many times. The read gets to within 3 residues of the CDR3 end, and the germline J gene fills in the rest. This chain connects TRBV20-1 to TRBJ2-3; 10 bases are shared with TRBD2. With V trimmed by 5 bases and J by 2 bases, 4 bases remained unmatched. CDR1 is DFQATT, CDR2 SNEGSKA, per germline (reference sequence). The CDR3 loop spans 14 amino acids. The CDR3: CSAWTSGTTDTQYF. CDR3 DNA (partial): TGCAGTGCTTGGACTAGCGGTACCACAGATACG.

The table lists this clone with many counts. The read ends 3 residues shy of where the CDR3 ends; the end is completed using the germline J gene. This chain joins TRBV18 and TRBJ2-7; D is unclear. The V and J ends lost 2 bases and 0 bases respectively, with 14 bases between them. The CDR3 consists of 16 residues. CDR1 is KGHSH, CDR2 LQKENI, per germline. CDR3 residues: CASSPNLGHPSYEQYF. Partial CDR3 DNA: TGTGCCAGCTCACCAAACCTAGGTCACCCCTCCTACGAG.

This clone was seen repeatedly, ten times or more. The read falls 3 residues short of the CDR3 end, and the missing part is taken from the germline J gene. The chain has TRBV7-2 and TRBJ2-3, with unresolved D. The V end was cut by 4 bases, the J end by 2 bases, with 4 bases between. CDR3 length: 12 amino acids. CDR1 and CDR2 (germline): SGHTA, FQGNSA. CDR3 residues: CASSYYTDTQYF. CDR3 DNA, as far as it was read: TGTGCCAGCAGCTATTACACAGATACG.

This clone was observed at least ten times. The CDR3 goes on 3 residues after the read ends, and that part is filled in from the germline J gene. The rearrangement uses TRBV18 and TRBJ2-3; 7 bases are shared with TRBD1. V lost 5 bases to trimming and J lost 2 bases; unmatched junction nucleotides: 7. CDR3 length: 15 amino acids. Germline assignment: CDR1 KGHSH and CDR2 LQKENI. CDR3 in amino acids: CASSEVQGDTDTQYF. The CDR3 DNA, read in part, is TGTGCCAGCTCAGAGGTCCAGGGGGACACAGATACG.

This clone appeared many times. Sequencing ends 3 residues short of the CDR3 end; the germline J gene provides the rest. The chain has TRBV7-9 and TRBJ1-5, with D possibly TRBD1 on 5 matching bases. Germline V gene sequence: CDR1 SEHNR, CDR2 FQNEAQ (reference sequence). CDR3 size: 15 residues. Trimming stripped 5 bases from V and 5 bases from J, with 16 bases between. CDR3 bases read: TGTGCCAGCAGCGCCCAGGGTGGGAGGCATCAGCCC. As protein: CASSAQGGRHQP. The whole CDR3 sequence reads CASSAQGGRHQPQHF.

This clone was seen a handful of times. The read terminates 3 residues ahead of where the CDR3 ends, so the germline J gene completes it. This chain connects TRBV5-4 to TRBJ2-7; maybe TRBD2 (5 bases). V was cut by 6 bases and J by 4 bases, with 14 bases left in between. The CDR3 is 13 amino acids. From germline, CDR1 is SGHNT and CDR2 YYREEE (reference sequence). The CDR3 loop reads CASKTYRGYEQYF. The CDR3 bases that were read are TGTGCCAGCAAAACTTACCGAGGGTACGAG.

This clone came up many times. CDR3 amino acids: CASSTKTGTSGGANEQFF. CDR3 DNA, as far as it was read: TGTGCCAGCAGCACCAAAACCGGGACTAGCGGGGGGGCCAATGAG. V and J are TRBV7-3 and TRBJ2-1, with 16 bases matching TRBD2. The CDR3 end falls 3 residues outside the read, so it is completed with the germline J gene. Germline lookup yields CDR1 SGHTA and CDR2 FQGTGA. The CDR3 runs to 18 residues. The V and J ends lost 5 bases and 6 bases, in that order; junction bases with no gene match: 10.

This clone occurred many times. Coverage ceases 3 residues before the CDR3 finishes, and the germline J gene fills in the end. The chain combines TRBV10-1 with TRBJ2-3, with D unclear. V was clipped by 0 bases and J by 4 bases, with 8 bases between them. The germline V gene has CDR1 WNHNN and CDR2 SYGVQD (reference sequence). The CDR3 covers 14 residues. CDR3 DNA, as far as it was read: TGCGCCAGCAGTGAGTCGTCTCTTTCAGATACG. Translation gives CASSESSLSDT. The CDR3, in full, reads CASSESSLSDTQYF.

This clone was found a few times. The sequence runs out 3 residues before the end of the CDR3; the remainder is reconstructed from the germline J gene. The chain is built from TRBV6-2 or TRBV6-3 and TRBJ1-3; 8 bases map to TRBD1. Losses at the gene ends were 6 bases for V and 3 bases for J; bases not matched to a gene: 4. Germline V lookup: CDR1 MNHEY, CDR2 SVGEGT. The length of the CDR3 is 14 residues. The covered CDR3 bases are TGTGCCAGCAGCAGACAGGGGCTTGGAAACACC. Translating gives CASSRQGLGNT. The whole CDR3 protein reads CASSRQGLGNTIYF.

A word on this clone: The read gets to within 3 residues of the CDR3 end, and the germline J gene fills in the rest. The chain is built from TRBV30 and TRBJ1-2, with 7 bases lining up with TRBD1. This CDR3 has 16 amino acids. CDR1 is GTSNPN, CDR2 SVGIG, per germline (reference sequence). The CDR3 DNA, read in part, is TGTGCCTGGAGTGTAGGGGGCGGGGGGGGAACAGGCGGC. This sequence encodes CAWSVGGGGGTGG. The entire CDR3 is CAWSVGGGGGTGGYTF.

This clone was counted only a few times. A junction boundary mismatches the germline segment, possibly from a read error. The read falls 3 residues short of the CDR3 end, and the missing part is taken from the germline J gene. This chain uses TRBV2 with TRBJ1-2; 7 nucleotides match TRBD1. The germline gives CDR1 SNHLY, CDR2 FYNNEI. The CDR3 has 13 amino acids. Incomplete CDR3 DNA: TGTGCCAGCAGCGAAGACAGGGTGGCTGGC. Translating gives CASSEDRVAG. Given in full, the CDR3 is CASSEDRVAGYTF. The full variable domain, its missing parts supplied by reference TRBV2 and TRBJ1-2, is EPEVTQTPSHQVTQMGQEVILRCVPISNHLYFYWYRQILGQKVEFLVSFYNNEISEKSEIFDDQFSVERPDGSNFTLKIRSTKLEDSAMYFCASSEDRVAGYTFGSGTRLTVV.

This clone has just a few counts. The read terminates 3 residues ahead of where the CDR3 ends, so the germline J gene completes it. The chain combines TRBV10-2 with TRBJ2-7; D is perhaps TRBD2 (7 bases). V lost 5 bases and J lost 4, with 18 bases in between. The CDR3 spans 15 residues. Germline V lookup: CDR1 WSHSY, CDR2 SAAADI. CDR3 DNA, as far as it was read: TGCGCCAGCAGTCAGAGGGGGGGACGCGAGTACGAG. As protein: CASSQRGGREYE. The whole CDR3 protein reads CASSQRGGREYEQYF.

Note on this clone: The DNA ends 3 residues before the CDR3 does, and the rest of the CDR3 is filled in from the germline J gene. The chain uses TRBV5-1 and TRBJ2-7; D gene unclear. The CDR3 totals 12 residues. Trimming took off 4 bases at V and 4 bases at J, with 9 bases between the two ends. CDR1 SGHRS and CDR2 YFSETQ come from the germline V gene. Incomplete CDR3 DNA: TGCGCCAGCAGCGGCACCTCATACGAG. It specifies CASSGTSYE. The entire CDR3 sequence reads CASSGTSYEQYF.

Ten or more counts support this clone. The read ends 3 residues before the CDR3 terminus; that terminus is restored from the germline J gene. The V gene is TRBV9, the J gene TRBJ2-5; 14 positions agree with TRBD2. V lost 2 bases and J lost 3; bases outside the gene matches: 3. The CDR3 is 16 amino acids. From germline, CDR1 is SGDLS and CDR2 YYNGEE. The sequenced CDR3 bases are TGTGCCAGCAGCGTGGGGGGACTAGCGGGGGAAGAGACC. Its protein product is CASSVGGLAGEET. The whole CDR3 protein is CASSVGGLAGEETQYF.

This clone was counted at least ten times. The CDR3 end falls 3 residues outside the read, so it is completed with the germline J gene. The genes are TRBV5-4 and TRBJ1-4; D remains unclear. CDR1 and CDR2 from the germline V gene are SGHNT and YYREEE (reference sequence). The CDR3 spans 14 residues. V lost 2 bases, J lost 0 bases, and 5 bases lay in between. The CDR3 is CASSFSATNEKLFF. The part of the CDR3 DNA that was read is TGTGCCAGCAGCTTCAGCGCAACTAATGAAAAA.

This clone was detected many times. The CDR3 extends 3 residues past the end of the read, so its final part is completed from the germline J gene. J is TRBJ2-2 and V is TRBV12-3 or TRBV12-4; no clear D. Trimming shortened V by 3 bases and J by 2 bases, and 10 bases separated the two germline ends. There are 15 residues in the CDR3. The CDR3 DNA, read in part, is TGTGCCAGCAGTTTCAGTCTAGGTAACACCGGGGAG. This sequence encodes CASSFSLGNTGE. The whole CDR3 protein is CASSFSLGNTGELFF.

This clone appeared many times. The read terminates 3 residues before the CDR3 end, so the remaining end is supplied by the germline J gene. The chain carries TRBV30 and TRBJ1-2, with 8 positions matching TRBD1. The CDR3 runs 13 residues. Germline CDR1 reads GTSNPN; CDR2 reads SVGIG (reference sequence). V dropped 3 bases and J dropped 6; count of bases not matched to a gene: 6. The DNA read from the CDR3 is TGTGCCTGGAGCCCGGACAGGGAAAATGGC. This sequence encodes CAWSPDRENG. The CDR3 in its entirety is CAWSPDRENGYTF.

In its sample, this clone was seen many times. The CDR3 end lies 3 residues beyond the end of the read and is filled in from the germline J gene. This chain links TRBV2 with TRBJ2-7; perhaps TRBD2 as D (6 bases). CDR1 is SNHLY and CDR2 is FYNNEI in the germline V gene. The CDR3 loop spans 14 amino acids. Between the trimmed V and J ends, which lost 10 bases and 0 bases, there was a span of 16 bases. The DNA read from the CDR3 is TGTGCCACGCAAGGGACTGACGACTCCTACGAG. It yields the protein CATQGTDDSYE. The complete CDR3 sequence is CATQGTDDSYEQYF.

This clone was seen only a few times. The sequence runs out 3 residues before the end of the CDR3; the remainder is reconstructed from the germline J gene. Other DNA sequences within the sample encode an identical CDR3. The chain links TRBV19 to TRBJ1-3; D is perhaps TRBD1 (5 bases). The V and J ends lost 7 bases and 0 bases respectively, with 10 bases between them. Germline V gene lookup returns CDR1 LNHDA and CDR2 SQIVND (reference sequence). The CDR3 contains 14 residues. The CDR3 loop reads CASTPGLSGNTIYF. CDR3 DNA (partial): TGTGCCAGTACTCCGGGACTCTCTGGAAACACC.

This clone was recorded many times. The read comes to an end 3 residues before the CDR3 does, leaving the germline J gene to fill in the end. The rearrangement links TRBV19 to TRBJ1-5; unclear D gene. The CDR3 is 13 amino acids. CDR1 is LNHDA, CDR2 SQIVND, per germline (reference sequence). CDR3 sequence: CASSIPPLGPQHF. Incomplete CDR3 DNA: TGTGCCAGTAGTATCCCACCGCTGGGCCCC.

The table lists this clone with many counts. Read coverage stops 3 residues before the CDR3 terminus; the germline J gene supplies the remainder. The V gene is TRBV7-3, the J gene TRBJ1-2, with a possible D match to TRBD1 (5 bases). The ends were cut back, 0 bases at V and 4 bases at J, with 12 bases in the middle. CDR3 length: 15 amino acids. Germline CDR1 SGHTA, CDR2 FQGTGA. CDR3 sequence reads: CASSLTGQGSYGYTF. The part of the CDR3 DNA that was read is TGTGCCAGCAGCTTAACGGGCCAGGGAAGCTATGGC.

Many counts were recorded for this clone. The read ends 3 residues before the CDR3 terminus; that terminus is restored from the germline J gene. V gene TRBV5-6 combines with J gene TRBJ2-7; D call uncertain. Germline loops: CDR1 SGHDT, CDR2 YYEEEE. This CDR3 is 13 amino acids long. V dropped 0 bases and J dropped 4 bases, with 8 bases sitting between them. The DNA read from the CDR3 is TGTGCCAGCAGCTTGGTGTCAGCGTACGAG. Its translation: CASSLVSAYE. The whole CDR3 reads CASSLVSAYEQYF.

This clone was recorded at least ten times. From the germline J gene comes the end of the CDR3, since the read stops 3 residues before it. The chain joins TRBV19 to TRBJ2-2, with D possibly being TRBD1 (7 bases). The CDR3 has 15 amino acids. CDR1 and CDR2 from the germline V gene are LNHDA and SQIVND (reference sequence). V lost 5 bases and J lost 2, with 12 bases in between. CDR3 DNA (partial): TGTGCCAGTAGTGGCCAGGGGGGAAACACCGGGGAG. It encodes CASSGQGGNTGE. The CDR3 in full is CASSGQGGNTGELFF.

This clone was picked up many times. The CDR3 is cut off 3 residues early in the read; its end comes from the germline J gene. This chain joins TRBV5-1 and TRBJ1-1, with D perhaps TRBD1 (5 bases). The germline gives CDR1 SGHRS, CDR2 YFSETQ. CDR3 size: 14 residues. Trimming pared 4 bases from V and 2 bases from J, leaving 12 bases between. Partial CDR3 DNA: TGCGCCAGCAGCCTGACAGACGGCAACACTGAA. This encodes CASSLTDGNTE. The whole CDR3 sequence reads CASSLTDGNTEAFF. The whole variable domain, filled in from reference TRBV5-1 and TRBJ1-1, reads KAGVTQTPRYLIKTRGQQVTLSCSPISGHRSVSWYQQTPGQGLQFLFEYFSETQRNKGNFPGRFSGRQFSNSRSEMNVSTLELGDSALYLCASSLTDGNTEAFFGQGTRLTVV.

This clone was seen repeatedly, ten times or more. The read is 3 residues too short to cover the CDR3 end, so that end is filled in from the germline J gene. The V and J genes are TRBV19 and TRBJ2-7, with a tentative D call TRBD2 (5 bases). The V end lost 1 base, the J end lost 0 bases, and 10 bases lay between the germline ends. The CDR3 extends over 15 amino acids. Germline assignment: CDR1 LNHDA and CDR2 SQIVND (reference sequence). The CDR3 is CASSIVAGFSYEQYF. The CDR3 bases that were read are TGTGCCAGTAGTATAGTTGCGGGTTTCTCCTACGAG.

This clone turned up a few times. A much larger clone is a single base away; this may be a read error. The CDR3 goes on 3 residues after the read ends, and that part is filled in from the germline J gene. Other DNA sequences from this sample encode an identical CDR3 as well. The chain links TRBV5-1 to TRBJ1-3, with a weak D call TRBD1 (6 bases). The CDR3 runs 13 residues. CDR1 SGHRS and CDR2 YFSETQ come from the germline V gene. The CDR3 loop reads CASSLDRANTIYF. The part of the CDR3 DNA that was read is TGCGCCAGCAGCTTGGACAGGGCAAACACA. The entire variable domain, with the rest obtained from reference TRBV5-1 and TRBJ1-3, is as follows: KAGVTQTPRYLIKTRGQQVTLSCSPISGHRSVSWYQQTPGQGLQFLFEYFSETQRNKGNFPGRFSGRQFSNSRSEMNVSTLELGDSALYLCASSLDRANTIYFGEGSWLTVV.

This clone was recorded many times. The sequence runs out 3 residues before the end of the CDR3; the remainder is reconstructed from the germline J gene. V gene TRBV29-1 combines with J gene TRBJ2-5, with D possibly TRBD1 on 5 matching bases. Trimming left V 5 bases short and J 5 bases short, with 12 bases between. This CDR3 comprises 12 residues. The germline V gene has CDR1 SQVTM and CDR2 ANQGSEA. The covered CDR3 bases are TGCAGCGTTTCCCAGGGTGAGGAGACC. This codes for CSVSQGEET. The full CDR3 protein is CSVSQGEETQYF.

This clone was observed at least ten times. The CDR3 is cut off 3 residues early in the read; its end comes from the germline J gene. The J gene is TRBJ2-7, the V gene TRBV7-8, with D perhaps matching TRBD1 (7 bases). V gave up 3 bases and J gave up 4 bases, with 25 bases separating them. CDR1 is SGHVS and CDR2 is FQNEAQ in the germline V gene. CDR3 length equals 18 residues. The CDR3 loop reads CASSLEGLLGQRHYEQYF. Partial CDR3 DNA: TGTGCCAGCAGCTTGGAGGGGCTGCTGGGACAGCGCCATTACGAG.

This clone was detected ten times or more. CDR3: CASSLAGRTDTQYF. The CDR3 bases that were read are TGCGCCAGCAGCTTGGCGGGTCGTACAGATACG. This chain links TRBV5-1 with TRBJ2-3; D ambiguous. The sequence runs out 3 residues before the end of the CDR3; the remainder is reconstructed from the germline J gene. Per the germline V gene, CDR1 is SGHRS and CDR2 is YFSETQ. The CDR3 has 14 amino acids. V dropped 0 bases and J dropped 3 bases, with 8 bases sitting between them.